Included here is one T cell receptor beta chain sequence, with context. The sample comes from a study of blood T cell repertoires in COVID-19. Libraries were prepared by immunoSEQ multiplex PCR; TCRdb keeps only in-frame clonotypes and omits some of them. Among a few hundred thousand clones listed, approximately 88% were seen once. The length of the CDR3 is 15 residues. CDR1 LNHDA and CDR2 SQIVND come from the germline V gene (reference sequence). Germline trimming cut 5 bases from V and 4 bases from J; bases unmatched to any gene: 10. Sequenced sample: peripheral blood. The TCR comes from a woman in her 50s with COVID-19, enrolled during active disease. This rearrangement joins TRBV19 to TRBJ1-2, with 7 bases aligning to TRBD1. The CDR3 protein is CASSLRTGEGYGYTF. The CDR3 nucleotides are TGTGCCAGTAGTCTACGGACAGGCGAGGGCTATGGCTACACCTTC.